This T cell receptor beta chain stems from a study of cytomegalovirus exposure and HLA in healthy donors. Study-wide background: There were about 85 million unique TCRs (from HLA-typed donors) in an early data release. Researchers found that around 80% of about 400 genotyped donors fell within the Caucasian-associated ancestry cluster. Findings and caveats of the study: It was shown in a later analysis that HLA-associated TCR beta chains were more clonally expanded than other, equally common chains.

The V gene's germline CDR1 is SNHLY and CDR2 FYNNEI. The CDR3 length is 22 residues. Losses at the gene ends were 7 bases for V and 2 bases for J; bases not matched to a gene: 30. PCR employed 60 Vbeta and 13 Jbeta primers. TCRdb's copy holds only in-frame clones and misses some; the assay was immunoSEQ multiplex PCR. The repertoire holds some 120,000 clones, with about four fifths as singletons. As concerns this clone: Its target is not known.

This chain connects TRBV2 to TRBJ2-7, with 9 bases aligning to TRBD1. Source material: PBMCs. This sequence was found in a young man in good health and CMV-seropositive. The CDR3 DNA sequence: TGTGCCAGCACAGTATCCCGGGACAGGGACTTTTCCGGGGCATCCAACCCCTACGAGCAGTACTTC. This translates into CASTVSRDRDFSGASNPYEQYF.